What follows are 7 T cell receptor beta chains derived from one specimen sequenced in a study of shared clonotypes between healthy human individuals. The protocol was immunoSEQ multiplex PCR, while the TCRdb copy is restricted to in-frame clones and leaves out a portion. The data show 740,000 or so clones, roughly 72% seen once. The sequenced sample was memory CD4+ T cells sorted from blood. Subset indicated: CD45RA-negative fraction. These receptors all come from a woman in her 30s in good health.

V is TRBV6-1 and J is TRBJ2-7, with 9 bases identical to TRBD1. V lost 4 bases to trimming and J lost 3 bases; unmatched junction nucleotides: 7. The CDR3 has 15 residues. Germline CDR1 reads MNHNS; CDR2 reads SASEGT. CDR3: CASSARDRVNYEQYF. The CDR3 DNA follows: TGTGCCAGCAGTGCACGGGACAGGGTCAACTACGAGCAGTACTTC.

Details on this clone: Other DNA variants within this sample encode the same CDR3. The gene calls are TRBV18 and TRBJ1-1, with 9 bases aligning to TRBD1. The V gene's germline CDR1 is KGHSH and CDR2 LQKENI. Germline trimming cut 1 base from V and 5 bases from J; bases unmatched to any gene: 5. This CDR3 contains 15 residues. The CDR3 sequence is CASSPRGTGNTEAFF. The CDR3 bases are TGTGCCAGCTCACCACGAGGGACAGGGAATACTGAAGCTTTCTTT.

The chain combines TRBV2 with TRBJ2-7; D tentatively fits TRBD1 or TRBD2 (5 bases each). CDR1 is SNHLY and CDR2 is FYNNEI in the germline V gene. The CDR3 has 15 amino acids. Deletions cut 3 bases from V and 2 bases from J, with 14 bases between. Written as DNA, the CDR3 is TGTGCCAGCAGTGACCCCCCCCGGGGCGCCTACGAGCAGTACTTC. This translates into CASSDPPRGAYEQYF.

In its sample, this clone was seen once. This chain uses TRBV5-1 with TRBJ2-1, with 12 bases that match TRBD2. This CDR3 has 16 amino acids. CDR1 SGHRS and CDR2 YFSETQ come from the germline V gene. Trimming removed 1 base from V and 7 bases from J; junction bases left unmatched: 6. The DNA for the CDR3 is TGCGCCAGCAGCTTGACCCTAGCGGGAGGGACTAATGAGCAGTTCTTC. It encodes CASSLTLAGGTNEQFF. Based on the CDR3 plus reference TRBV5-1 and TRBJ2-1, the full variable domain is KAGVTQTPRYLIKTRGQQVTLSCSPISGHRSVSWYQQTPGQGLQFLFEYFSETQRNKGNFPGRFSGRQFSNSRSEMNVSTLELGDSALYLCASSLTLAGGTNEQFFGPGTRLTVL.

In regard to this clone: Only one base separates this from a far larger clonotype, so it likely reflects a read error. The chain employs TRBV2 and TRBJ2-7; D not resolved. Germline V gene data show CDR1 as SNHLY and CDR2 as FYNNEI. CDR3 size: 11 residues. V was trimmed by 6 bases and J by 2 bases, leaving 5 bases between them. The CDR3 protein is CASSKTYEQYF. DNA for the CDR3: TGTGCCAGCAGCAAAACCTACGAGCAGTACTTC.

The chain links TRBV19 to TRBJ1-1, with D unresolved. CDR3 length: 14 amino acids. Trimming removed 8 bases from V and 0 bases from J, with 13 bases in between. The germline V gene encodes CDR1 LNHDA and CDR2 SQIVND (reference sequence). The CDR3: CASFRAGVNTEAFF. DNA of the CDR3: TGTGCCAGTTTTAGGGCCGGTGTGAACACTGAAGCTTTCTTT.

The chain carries TRBV6-1 and TRBJ2-1, with a possible D match to TRBD2 (6 bases). This CDR3 region has 13 residues. V was cut by 7 bases and J by 9 bases, with 16 bases left in between. Germline V lookup: CDR1 MNHNS, CDR2 SASEGT. CDR3 region: CASTGTPRGEQFF. As DNA, the CDR3 is TGTGCCAGCACCGGGACTCCCCGCGGTGAGCAGTTCTTC.